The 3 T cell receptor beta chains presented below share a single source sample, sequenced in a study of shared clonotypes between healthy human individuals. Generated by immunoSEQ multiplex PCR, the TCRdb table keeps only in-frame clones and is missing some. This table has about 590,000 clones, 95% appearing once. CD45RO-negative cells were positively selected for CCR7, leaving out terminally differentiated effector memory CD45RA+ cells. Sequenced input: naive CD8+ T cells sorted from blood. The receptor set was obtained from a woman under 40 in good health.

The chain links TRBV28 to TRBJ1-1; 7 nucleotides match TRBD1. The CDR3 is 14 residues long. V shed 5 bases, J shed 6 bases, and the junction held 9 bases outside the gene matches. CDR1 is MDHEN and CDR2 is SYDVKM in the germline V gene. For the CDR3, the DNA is TGTGCCAGCAGTGTTACCGGGACAGTCCCTGAAGCTTTCTTT. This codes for CASSVTGTVPEAFF.

The CDR3 spells CASSPSSDAYNEQFF. DNA of the CDR3: TGTGCCAGCAGTCCGTCGAGCGACGCATACAATGAGCAGTTCTTC. The genes are TRBV28 and TRBJ2-1; D is unclear. V was cut by 5 bases and J by 4 bases, with 15 bases left in between. This CDR3 spans 15 amino acids. Per the germline V gene, CDR1 is MDHEN and CDR2 is SYDVKM.

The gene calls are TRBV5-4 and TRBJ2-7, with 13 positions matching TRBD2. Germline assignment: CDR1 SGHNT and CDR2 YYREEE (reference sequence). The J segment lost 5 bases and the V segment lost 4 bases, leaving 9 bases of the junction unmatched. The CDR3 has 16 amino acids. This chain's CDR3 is CASSPYGLAGAHEQYF. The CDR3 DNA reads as TGTGCCAGCAGCCCCTACGGACTAGCGGGAGCACACGAGCAGTACTTC. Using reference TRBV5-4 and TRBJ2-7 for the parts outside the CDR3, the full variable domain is ETGVTQSPTHLIKTRGQQVTLRCSSQSGHNTVSWYQQALGQGPQFIFQYYREEENGRGNFPPRFSGLQFPNYSSELNVNALELDDSALYLCASSPYGLAGAHEQYFGPGTRLTVT.